These 23 T cell receptor beta chains originate from one sample sequenced in a study of blood T cell repertoires in COVID-19. Clones were read by immunoSEQ multiplex PCR, and TCRdb kept only the in-frame ones, dropping some. The profile shows about 59,000 clones, roughly 84% of them singletons. The specimen was peripheral blood. Receptor source: an elderly man in a cohort sampled during active COVID-19.

For this clone: At one end the junction does not follow the germline gene, possibly because of a read error. The chain carries TRBV7-2 and TRBJ2-7, with TRBD2 identical over 11 bases. Germline V CDR1 and CDR2: SGHTA, FQGNSA. This CDR3 comprises 15 residues. Here the CDR3 DNA reads TGTGCCAGCAGCGTAGCGGGGGGGCCCGGTTACGAGCAGTACTTC. It specifies CASSVAGGPGYEQYF.

V gene TRBV12-3 or TRBV12-4 combines with J gene TRBJ2-2; 7 nucleotides line up with TRBD2. The CDR3 consists of 13 residues. J lost 5 bases, V lost 6 bases, and 3 bases had no gene match. As DNA, the CDR3 is TGTGCCAGCAGCCACGGGGGGACCGGGGAGCTGTTTTTT. Translating it yields CASSHGGTGELFF.

The chain carries TRBV2 and TRBJ2-5, with D unclear. V lost 9 bases and J 5 bases, leaving 22 bases between the germline ends. CDR1 SNHLY and CDR2 FYNNEI come from the germline V gene. The CDR3 length is 15 residues. Here the CDR3 DNA reads TGTGCCAGGAACGACCGTCCCTCGGTCGGGGAGACCCAGTACTTC. Translating gives CARNDRPSVGETQYF.

V gene TRBV18 combines with J gene TRBJ1-2; no firm D call. Germline CDR1 reads KGHSH; CDR2 reads LQKENI. The CDR3 runs 14 residues. With 3 bases removed from V and 6 bases from J, the gap between germline ends came to 14 bases. CDR3 amino acids: CASSPRTRVDGYTF. The CDR3 nucleotides are TGTGCCAGCTCACCGCGGACTCGAGTGGATGGCTACACCTTC.

This clone appeared a few times. The chain is built from TRBV7-9 and TRBJ2-7; 10 bases line up with TRBD2. Germline V gives CDR1 SEHNR, CDR2 FQNEAQ (reference sequence). The CDR3 extends over 15 amino acids. The V and J ends lost 5 bases and 3 bases, in that order; junction bases with no gene match: 7. The CDR3 spells CASSPRASGGYEQYF. Written as DNA, the CDR3 is TGTGCCAGCAGCCCCCGGGCTAGCGGGGGCTACGAGCAGTACTTC.

V and J are TRBV11-3 and TRBJ2-2; 7 bases map to TRBD2. Germline CDR1 SGHNT, CDR2 YENEEA. The CDR3 loop spans 17 amino acids. Losses at the gene ends were 5 bases for V and 3 bases for J; bases not matched to a gene: 12. The CDR3 sequence: CASSARGGSPHTGELFF. CDR3 sequence (DNA): TGTGCCAGCAGCGCAAGAGGCGGGAGTCCTCACACCGGGGAGCTGTTTTTT.

This chain uses TRBV5-8 with TRBJ1-4; tentative D call: TRBD1 (6 bases). The CDR3 length is 14 residues. Germline V gives CDR1 SGHTS, CDR2 YDEGEE. The germline V and J ends were trimmed by 2 bases and 8 bases, with 13 bases remaining between them. The CDR3 bases are TGTGCCAGCAGCTTCGGAACAGGGAAGGAAAAACTGTTTTTT. It specifies CASSFGTGKEKLFF.

J is TRBJ2-7 and V is TRBV23-1; 8 nucleotides align to TRBD1. TRBV23-1 has ORF status, its function being uncertain. V was clipped by 3 bases and J by 4 bases; unmatched bases: 11. The CDR3 loop spans 16 amino acids. The CDR3: CASSQCRDRLAYEQYF. The CDR3, as DNA: TGCGCCAGCAGTCAGTGTAGGGACAGGTTGGCTTACGAGCAGTACTTC.

The V gene is TRBV2, the J gene TRBJ1-3; a possible D gene is TRBD1 (6 bases). Germline CDR1 reads SNHLY; CDR2 reads FYNNEI. The CDR3 spans 15 residues. Trimming cost V 7 bases and J 4 bases, with 17 bases left between them. In DNA, the CDR3 is TGTGCCAGCACAGACAGCCCGGGGGGCGGAAACACCATATATTTT. As protein: CASTDSPGGGNTIYF.

Here the CDR3 DNA reads TGTGCCTCGACAGGGGTTTTCAGCGAGCAGTACTTC. Its protein product is CASTGVFSEQYF. The chain employs TRBV30 and TRBJ2-7; TRBD1 matches 8 bases. V shed 7 bases and J 6 bases; nucleotides not matched to a gene: 8. CDR1 is GTSNPN and CDR2 is SVGIG in the germline V gene (reference sequence). CDR3 length: 12 residues.

This clone occurred once. This chain links TRBV24-1 with TRBJ2-3; 14 nucleotides line up with TRBD2. CDR1 and CDR2 (germline): KGHDR, SFDVKD. The V gene end was trimmed by 4 bases and the J gene end by 6 bases; junction bases not matched to a gene: 5. The CDR3 spans 16 residues. The CDR3: CATSETSGGAGDTQYF. The DNA for the CDR3 is TGTGCCACCAGTGAGACTAGCGGGGGGGCCGGGGATACGCAGTATTTT.

This clone was found a few times. The rearrangement joins TRBV30 to TRBJ1-5, with a tentative D call TRBD1 (6 bases). Trimming left V 3 bases short and J 6 bases short, with 18 bases between. This CDR3 contains 15 residues. In germline, CDR1 is GTSNPN, CDR2 SVGIG (reference sequence). The CDR3 is CAWSLWGQGTQPQHF. The CDR3 DNA reads TGTGCCTGGAGCCTGTGGGGGCAGGGGACTCAGCCCCAGCATTTT.

The chain couples TRBV3-1 (or the pseudogene TRBV3-2) to TRBJ1-1; D call uncertain. The V and J ends lost 4 bases and 1 base respectively, with 13 bases between them. Per the germline V gene, CDR1 is LGHDT and CDR2 is YNNKEL (reference sequence). CDR3 size: 15 residues. CDR3 in DNA: TGTGCCAGCAGCCGATTACTCATGAAGAACACTGAAGCTTTCTTT. Residues: CASSRLLMKNTEAFF.

The rearrangement joins TRBV6-2 or TRBV6-3 to TRBJ1-2; D uncertain. The CDR3 extends over 14 amino acids. CDR1 MNHEY and CDR2 SVGEGT come from the germline V gene. V dropped 0 bases and J dropped 6 bases, with 11 bases sitting between them. The CDR3 DNA follows: TGTGCCAGCAGTTACTCAGTGGCCCGTGATGGCTACACCTTC. It specifies CASSYSVARDGYTF.

The chain joins TRBV18 to TRBJ1-3; 10 positions match TRBD1. The CDR3 length is 16 residues. Unmatched junction bases numbered 5, after V lost 6 bases and J lost 0 bases. Germline V CDR1 and CDR2: KGHSH, LQKENI. The CDR3: CASSQDRGVSGNTIYF. CDR3 in DNA: TGTGCCAGCTCGCAGGACAGGGGGGTCTCTGGAAACACCATATATTTT.

This chain's CDR3 is CASSPNSHTGQSQGAFF. CDR3 nucleotides: TGTGCCAGCTCACCAAACAGCCATACAGGCCAGTCTCAGGGAGCTTTCTTT. This chain uses TRBV18 with TRBJ1-1; weak D call: TRBD1 (5 bases). Deletions cut 2 bases from V and 10 bases from J, with 26 bases between. The CDR3 has 17 amino acids. The germline CDR1 and CDR2 sequences are KGHSH and LQKENI.

This clone was recorded a few times. This chain links TRBV18 with TRBJ2-2; 13 positions match TRBD2. Germline trimming cut 6 bases from V and 1 base from J; bases unmatched to any gene: 8. CDR1 is KGHSH, CDR2 LQKENI, per germline. The CDR3 is 18 residues long. The CDR3 protein is CASSRTSGSLGNTGELFF. DNA of the CDR3: TGTGCCAGCTCGCGGACTAGCGGGAGCCTAGGGAACACCGGGGAGCTGTTTTTT.

Only one count was recorded for this clone. The J gene is TRBJ1-1, the V gene TRBV7-6; possible D gene TRBD1, 5 bases. The ends were cut back, 1 base at V and 2 bases at J, with 11 bases in the middle. This CDR3 is 15 amino acids long. Germline V gene lookup returns CDR1 SGHVS and CDR2 FNYEAQ. CDR3 coding DNA: TGTGCCAGCAGCTTAGAGGGCAGGGCTAACACTGAAGCTTTCTTT. Translated, it gives CASSLEGRANTEAFF.

This chain uses TRBV19 with TRBJ2-2; D is unresolved. Germline lookup yields CDR1 LNHDA and CDR2 SQIVND (reference sequence). V lost 1 base and J lost 5, with 14 bases in between. This CDR3 spans 16 amino acids. The CDR3 region is CASSIVPGTRTGELFF. The CDR3 DNA reads TGTGCCAGTAGTATAGTTCCAGGCACCAGGACCGGGGAGCTGTTTTTT.

The chain combines TRBV11-2 with TRBJ2-1; the D gene is possibly TRBD2 (5 bases). The germline V gene has CDR1 SGHAT and CDR2 FQNNGV. The V end lost 5 bases, the J end lost 0 bases, and 14 bases lay between the germline ends. CDR3 length: 16 amino acids. CDR3 coding DNA: TGTGCCAGCAGCCGCAATTCGGGGAGCTCCTACAATGAGCAGTTCTTC. Its protein is CASSRNSGSSYNEQFF.

The chain employs TRBV9 and TRBJ2-1; D is perhaps TRBD2 (7 bases). Germline V gene data show CDR1 as SGDLS and CDR2 as YYNGEE. Deletions cut 0 bases from V and 5 bases from J, with 12 bases between. The CDR3 covers 15 residues. Here the CDR3 reads CASSVGGGADNEQFF. For the CDR3, the DNA is TGTGCCAGCAGCGTAGGTGGGGGGGCGGACAATGAGCAGTTCTTC. Full variable domain (outside the CDR3, taken from reference TRBV9 and TRBJ2-1): DSGVTQTPKHLITATGQRVTLRCSPRSGDLSVYWYQQSLDQGLQFLIQYYNGEERAKGNILERFSAQQFPDLHSELNLSSLELGDSALYFCASSVGGGADNEQFFGPGTRLTVL.

The chain has TRBV30 and TRBJ1-2; 11 bases map to TRBD1. V gave up 3 bases and J gave up 8 bases; unmatched junction bases: 11. Per germline, CDR1 GTSNPN and CDR2 SVGIG (reference sequence). CDR3 length equals 15 residues. The CDR3 reads CAWSTQIGTGGGYTF. In DNA, the CDR3 is TGTGCCTGGAGCACACAGATCGGGACAGGGGGAGGCTACACCTTC.

The V and J genes are TRBV14 and TRBJ1-2, with a possible D match to TRBD1 (5 bases). Trimming pared 1 base from V and 7 bases from J, leaving 16 bases between. This CDR3 spans 15 amino acids. Germline CDR1 is SGHDN and CDR2 is FVKESK. The CDR3 DNA is TGTGCCAGCAGCCAAGCATTGACCAGGGTGGGTGGCTACACCTTC. Protein product: CASSQALTRVGGYTF.